This T cell receptor (beta chain) appears in the sequencing data of a study of T cell responses to AZD1222 COVID-19 vaccine. Trimming left V 4 bases short and J 7 bases short, with 14 bases between. This CDR3 is 15 amino acids long. Germline-derived CDR1 and CDR2 are LGHNA and YSLEER. A note on this clone: Its cognate antigen is unknown.

Some second doses came at about 4 weeks and others at about 12 weeks; these were pooled. Generated by immunoSEQ multiplex PCR, the TCRdb table keeps only in-frame clones and is missing some. Of about 130,000 clones listed, approximately 90% were seen once; the top ten hold about 9.5%. Points from the study as a whole: After two AZD1222 doses, spike-specific TCR breadth and depth rose versus day 0. As reported, nearly half of all spike-specific TCRs target variant regions that are unmutated.

This material consisted of peripheral blood, taken 28 days after the second AZD1222 dose. The chain uses TRBV4-3 and TRBJ1-6; D is unresolved. This TCR derives from an adult who received the AZD1222 COVID-19 vaccine. The CDR3 DNA reads TGCGCCAGCAGCCCTGACACGCTTCGGAATTCACCCCTCCACTTT. It yields the protein CASSPDTLRNSPLHF.